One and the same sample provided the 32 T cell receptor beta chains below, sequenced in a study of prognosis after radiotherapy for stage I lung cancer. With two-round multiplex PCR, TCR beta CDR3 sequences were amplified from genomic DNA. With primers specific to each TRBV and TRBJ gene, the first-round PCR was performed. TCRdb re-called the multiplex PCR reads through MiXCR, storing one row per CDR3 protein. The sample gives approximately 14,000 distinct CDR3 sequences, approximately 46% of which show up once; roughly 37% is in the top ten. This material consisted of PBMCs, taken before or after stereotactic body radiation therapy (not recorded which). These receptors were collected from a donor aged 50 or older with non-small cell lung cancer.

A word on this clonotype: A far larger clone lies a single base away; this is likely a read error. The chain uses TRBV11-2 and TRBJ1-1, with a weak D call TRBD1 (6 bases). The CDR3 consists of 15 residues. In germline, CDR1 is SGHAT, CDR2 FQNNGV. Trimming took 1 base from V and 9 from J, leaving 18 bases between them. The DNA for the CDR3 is TGTGCCAGCAGCTTAGCGACACAGGGTTATACTCAAGCTTTCTTT. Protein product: CASSLATQGYTQAFF.

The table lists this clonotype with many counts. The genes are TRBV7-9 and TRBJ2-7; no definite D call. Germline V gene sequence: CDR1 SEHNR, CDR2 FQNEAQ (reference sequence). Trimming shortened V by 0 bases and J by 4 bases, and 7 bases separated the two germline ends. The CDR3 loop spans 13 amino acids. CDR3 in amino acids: CASSLAGPYEQYF. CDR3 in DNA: TGTGCCAGCAGCTTAGCAGGCCCGTACGAGCAGTACTTC.

This CDR3 is CSARVRTATSYNEQFF. In DNA form, the CDR3 reads TGCAGTGCTAGAGTACGGACTGCGACCTCCTACAATGAGCAGTTCTTC. The chain is built from TRBV20-1 and TRBJ2-1; D might be TRBD2 (5 bases). Germline lookup yields CDR1 DFQATT and CDR2 SNEGSKA (reference sequence). There are 16 residues in the CDR3. V was pared by 1 base and J by 0 bases, with 13 bases between.

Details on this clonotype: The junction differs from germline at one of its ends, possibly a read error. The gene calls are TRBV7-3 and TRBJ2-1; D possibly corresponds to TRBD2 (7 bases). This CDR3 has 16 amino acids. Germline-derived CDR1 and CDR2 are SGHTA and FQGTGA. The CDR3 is CVSSLTPMGGADEQFF. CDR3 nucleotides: TGTGTCAGCAGCTTAACCCCTATGGGGGGGGCCGATGAGCAGTTCTTC.

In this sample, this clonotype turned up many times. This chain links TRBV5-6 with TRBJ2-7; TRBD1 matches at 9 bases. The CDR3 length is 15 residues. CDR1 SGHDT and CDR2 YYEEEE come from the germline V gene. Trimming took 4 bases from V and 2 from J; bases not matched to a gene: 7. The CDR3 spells CASSGGDRETYEQYF. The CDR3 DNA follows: TGTGCCAGCAGCGGAGGGGACAGGGAAACCTACGAGCAGTACTTC.

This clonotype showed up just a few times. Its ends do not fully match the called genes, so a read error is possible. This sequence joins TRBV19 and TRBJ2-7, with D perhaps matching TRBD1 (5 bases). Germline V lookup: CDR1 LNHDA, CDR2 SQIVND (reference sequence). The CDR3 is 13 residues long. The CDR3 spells CASSIDQGYVQYF. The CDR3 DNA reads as TGTGCCAGTAGTATAGATCAGGGTTACGTGCAGTACTTC.

CDR3 residues: CASSQAYNRDRGGGEQYF. The CDR3 DNA follows: TGTGCCAGCAGCCAAGCGTATAACCGGGACAGGGGGGGGGGGGAGCAGTACTTC. The chain has TRBV14 and TRBJ2-7; 11 bases are a match to TRBD1. V lost 1 base, J lost 7 bases, and 15 bases stayed unmatched. The CDR3 is made up of 18 amino acids. Germline assignment: CDR1 SGHDN and CDR2 FVKESK.

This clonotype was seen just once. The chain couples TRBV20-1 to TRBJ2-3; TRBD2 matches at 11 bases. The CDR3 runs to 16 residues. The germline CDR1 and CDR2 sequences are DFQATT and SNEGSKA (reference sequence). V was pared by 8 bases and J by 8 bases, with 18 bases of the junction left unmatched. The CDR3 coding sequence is TGCAGTTCTTCTGCCCGACCGGGGCTAGCGGGGGGTACGCAGTATTTT. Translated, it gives CSSSARPGLAGGTQYF.

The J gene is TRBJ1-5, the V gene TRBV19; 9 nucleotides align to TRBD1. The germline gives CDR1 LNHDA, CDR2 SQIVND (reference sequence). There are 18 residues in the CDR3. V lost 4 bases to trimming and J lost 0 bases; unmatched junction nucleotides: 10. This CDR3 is CASSNGDRALFSNQPQHF. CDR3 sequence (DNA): TGTGCCAGTAGTAACGGGGACAGGGCACTCTTTAGCAATCAGCCCCAGCATTTT.

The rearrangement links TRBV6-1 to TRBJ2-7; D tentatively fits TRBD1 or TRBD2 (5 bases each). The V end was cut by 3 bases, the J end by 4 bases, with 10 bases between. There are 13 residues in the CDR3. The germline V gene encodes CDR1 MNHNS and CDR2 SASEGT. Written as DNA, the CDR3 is TGTGCCAGCAGTGAGGGGACCAAATACGAGCAGTACTTC. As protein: CASSEGTKYEQYF.

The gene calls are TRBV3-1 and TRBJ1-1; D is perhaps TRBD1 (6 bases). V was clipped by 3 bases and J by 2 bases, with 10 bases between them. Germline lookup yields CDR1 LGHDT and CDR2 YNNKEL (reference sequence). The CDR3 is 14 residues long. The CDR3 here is CASSHKGDNTEAFF. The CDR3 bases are TGTGCCAGCAGCCACAAGGGGGATAACACTGAAGCTTTCTTT.

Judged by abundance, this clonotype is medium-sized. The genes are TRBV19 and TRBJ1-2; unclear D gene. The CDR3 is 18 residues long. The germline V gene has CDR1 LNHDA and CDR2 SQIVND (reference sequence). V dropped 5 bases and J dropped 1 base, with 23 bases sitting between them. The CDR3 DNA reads TGTGCCAGTAGTGACGGATCCCGGATAGCAACTGATAACTATGGCTACACCTTC. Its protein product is CASSDGSRIATDNYGYTF.

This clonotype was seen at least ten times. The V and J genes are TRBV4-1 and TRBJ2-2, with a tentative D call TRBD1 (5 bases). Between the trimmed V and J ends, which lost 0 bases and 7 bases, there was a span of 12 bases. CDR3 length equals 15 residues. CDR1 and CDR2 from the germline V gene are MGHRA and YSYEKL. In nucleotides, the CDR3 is TGCGCCAGCAGCCAAGAACGGCAGGGCATCGGGGAGCTGTTTTTT. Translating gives CASSQERQGIGELFF.

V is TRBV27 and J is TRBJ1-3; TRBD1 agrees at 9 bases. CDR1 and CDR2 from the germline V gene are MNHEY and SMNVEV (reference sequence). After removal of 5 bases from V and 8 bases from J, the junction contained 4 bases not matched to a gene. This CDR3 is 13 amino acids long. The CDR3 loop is CASSLGQGHTIYF. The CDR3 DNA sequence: TGTGCCAGCAGTCTGGGACAGGGACACACCATATATTTT.

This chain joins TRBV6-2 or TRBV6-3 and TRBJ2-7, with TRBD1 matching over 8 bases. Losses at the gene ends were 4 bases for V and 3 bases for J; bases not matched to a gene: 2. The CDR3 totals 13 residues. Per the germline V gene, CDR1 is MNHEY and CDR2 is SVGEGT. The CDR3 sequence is CASSLTGVYEQYF. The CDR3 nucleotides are TGTGCCAGCAGTTTGACAGGGGTCTACGAGCAGTACTTC.

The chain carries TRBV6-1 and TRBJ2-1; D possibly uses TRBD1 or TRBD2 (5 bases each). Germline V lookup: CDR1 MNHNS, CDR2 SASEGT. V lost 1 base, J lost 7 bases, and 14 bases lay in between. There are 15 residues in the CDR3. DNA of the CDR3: TGTGCCAGCAGTGAAGAAGAGGGGAGTGTAAATGAGCAGTTCTTC. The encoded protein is CASSEEEGSVNEQFF.

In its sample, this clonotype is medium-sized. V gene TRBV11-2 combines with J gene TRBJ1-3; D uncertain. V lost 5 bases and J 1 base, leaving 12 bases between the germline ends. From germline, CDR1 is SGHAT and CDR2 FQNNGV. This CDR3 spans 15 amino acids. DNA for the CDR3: TGTGCCAGCAGCGAACACCGGGTGTCTGGAAACACCATATATTTT. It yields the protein CASSEHRVSGNTIYF.

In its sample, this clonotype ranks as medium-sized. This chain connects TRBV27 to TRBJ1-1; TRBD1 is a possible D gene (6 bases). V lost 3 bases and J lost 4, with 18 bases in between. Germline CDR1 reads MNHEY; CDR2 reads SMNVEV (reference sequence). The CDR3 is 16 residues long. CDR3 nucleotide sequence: TGTGCCAGCAGTTTTATCGGAGACAGGACAGTCACTGAAGCTTTCTTT. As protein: CASSFIGDRTVTEAFF.

DNA for the CDR3: TGTGCCTGGGGGAGGACTTACGAGCAGTACTTC. Amino acids: CAWGRTYEQYF. V is TRBV30 and J is TRBJ2-7; weak D call: TRBD2 (6 bases). V was clipped by 5 bases and J by 4 bases, with 9 bases between them. This CDR3 spans 11 amino acids. Germline assignment: CDR1 GTSNPN and CDR2 SVGIG (reference sequence). Supplemented by reference TRBV30 and TRBJ2-7, the full variable domain reads SQTIHQWPATLVQPVGSPLSLECTVEGTSNPNLYWYRQAAGRGLQLLFYSVGIGQISSEVPQNLSASRPQDRQFILSSKKLLLSDSGFYLCAWGRTYEQYFGPGTRLTVT.

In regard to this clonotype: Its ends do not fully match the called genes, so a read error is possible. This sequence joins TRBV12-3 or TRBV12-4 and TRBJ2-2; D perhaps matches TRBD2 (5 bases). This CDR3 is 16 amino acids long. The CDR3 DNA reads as TGTGCCAGCAGCCGATATCCTTTAGAAGCGACCGGGGAGCTTTTTTTT. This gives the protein CASSRYPLEATGELFF.

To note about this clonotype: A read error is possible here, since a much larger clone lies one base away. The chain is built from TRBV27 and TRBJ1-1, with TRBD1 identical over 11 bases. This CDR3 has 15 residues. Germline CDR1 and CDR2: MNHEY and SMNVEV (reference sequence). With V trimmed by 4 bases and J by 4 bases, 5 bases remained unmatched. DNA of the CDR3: TGTGCCAGCAGTTGTCCGGGACAGGGGGGCACTGAAGCTTTCTTT. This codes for CASSCPGQGGTEAFF.

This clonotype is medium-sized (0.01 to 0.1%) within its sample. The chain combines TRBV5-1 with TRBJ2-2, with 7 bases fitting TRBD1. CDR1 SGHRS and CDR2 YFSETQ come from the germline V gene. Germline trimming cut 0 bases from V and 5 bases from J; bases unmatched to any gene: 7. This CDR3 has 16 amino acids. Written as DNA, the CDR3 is TGCGCCAGCAGCTTGGCTCCAACGGACAGGACCGGGGAGCTGTTTTTT. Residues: CASSLAPTDRTGELFF.

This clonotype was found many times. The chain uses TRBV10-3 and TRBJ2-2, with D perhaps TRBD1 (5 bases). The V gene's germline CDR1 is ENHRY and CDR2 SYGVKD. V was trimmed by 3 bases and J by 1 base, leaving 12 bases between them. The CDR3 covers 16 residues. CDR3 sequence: CAISERGSGNTGELFF. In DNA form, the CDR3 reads TGTGCCATCAGTGAAAGGGGATCGGGGAACACCGGGGAGCTGTTTTTT.

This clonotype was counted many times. CDR3 region: CASSPTSPIRSGNTIYF. CDR3 coding DNA: TGTGCCAGCAGCCCTACAAGCCCGATCCGCTCTGGAAACACCATATATTTT. The chain employs TRBV7-9 and TRBJ1-3; D is ambiguous. V lost 5 bases and J 0 bases, leaving 17 bases between the germline ends. Germline values: CDR1 SEHNR, CDR2 FQNEAQ (reference sequence). The CDR3 contains 17 residues.

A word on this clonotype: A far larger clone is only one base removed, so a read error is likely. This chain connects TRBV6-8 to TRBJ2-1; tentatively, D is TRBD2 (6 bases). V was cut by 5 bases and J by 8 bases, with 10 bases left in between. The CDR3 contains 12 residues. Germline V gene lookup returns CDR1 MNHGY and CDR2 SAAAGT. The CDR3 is CASSLQRDEQFF. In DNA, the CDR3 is TGTGCCAGCAGTCTACAGCGGGATGAGCAGTTCTTC.

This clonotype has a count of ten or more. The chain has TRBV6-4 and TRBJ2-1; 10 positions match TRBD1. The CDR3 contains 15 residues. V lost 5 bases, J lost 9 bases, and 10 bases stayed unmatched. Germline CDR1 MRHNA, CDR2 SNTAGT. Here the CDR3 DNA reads TGTGCCAGCAGTTTACGGACAGGGGGGGACGGTGAGCAGTTCTTC. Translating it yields CASSLRTGGDGEQFF.

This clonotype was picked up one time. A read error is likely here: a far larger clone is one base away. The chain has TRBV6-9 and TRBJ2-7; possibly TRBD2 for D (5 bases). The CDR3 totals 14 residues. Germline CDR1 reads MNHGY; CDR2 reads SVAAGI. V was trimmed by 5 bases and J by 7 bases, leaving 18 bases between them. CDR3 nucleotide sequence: TGTGCCAGCAGTGCCACATGGCTCCGAGGGGAGCAGTACTTC. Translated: CASSATWLRGEQYF.

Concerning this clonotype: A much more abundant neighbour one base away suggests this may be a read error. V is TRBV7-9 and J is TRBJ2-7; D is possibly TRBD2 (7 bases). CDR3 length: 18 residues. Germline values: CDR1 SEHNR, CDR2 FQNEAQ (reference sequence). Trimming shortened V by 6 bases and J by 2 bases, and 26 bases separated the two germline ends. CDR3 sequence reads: CASSLGGPSVSCTYEQYF. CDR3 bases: TGTGCCAGCAGTTTGGGGGGGCCTAGCGTGAGTTGTACCTACGAGCAGTACTTC.

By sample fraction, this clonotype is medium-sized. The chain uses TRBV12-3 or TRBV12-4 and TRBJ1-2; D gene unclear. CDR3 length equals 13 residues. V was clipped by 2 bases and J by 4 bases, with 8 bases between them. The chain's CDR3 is CASSLKRSYGYTF. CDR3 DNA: TGTGCCAGCAGTTTAAAGCGCAGCTATGGCTACACCTTC.

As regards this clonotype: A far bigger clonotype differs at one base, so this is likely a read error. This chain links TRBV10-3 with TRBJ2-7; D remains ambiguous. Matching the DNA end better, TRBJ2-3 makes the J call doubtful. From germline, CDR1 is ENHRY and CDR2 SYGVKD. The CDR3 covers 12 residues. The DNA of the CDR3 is TGTGCCATCAGGGAATTTGAAGATACGCAGTATTTT. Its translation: CAIREFEDTQYF.

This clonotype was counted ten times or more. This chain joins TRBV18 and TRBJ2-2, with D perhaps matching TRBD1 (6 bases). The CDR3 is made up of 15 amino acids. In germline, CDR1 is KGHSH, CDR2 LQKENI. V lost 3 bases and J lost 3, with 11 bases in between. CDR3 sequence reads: CASSPREGDTGELFF. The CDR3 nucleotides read TGTGCCAGCTCACCTCGTGAGGGGGACACCGGGGAGCTGTTTTTT.

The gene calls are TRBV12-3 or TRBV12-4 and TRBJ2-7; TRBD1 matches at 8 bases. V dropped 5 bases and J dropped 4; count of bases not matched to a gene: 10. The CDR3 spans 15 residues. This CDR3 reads CASSLRTGSGYEQYF. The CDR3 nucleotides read TGTGCCAGCAGTCTAAGGACAGGGAGCGGGTACGAGCAGTACTTC.